This entry lists 4 T cell receptor beta chains sequenced from one sample in a study of blood T cell repertoires in COVID-19. Data came from immunoSEQ multiplex PCR; TCRdb stores just in-frame clones and leaves some out. The data contain roughly 50,000 clones, about nine tenths of them singletons. Sequencing was performed on peripheral blood. These receptors came from a woman aged 60 to 75 with active COVID-19.

The V call is TRBV7-2, the J call TRBJ2-1; possible D gene TRBD2, 6 bases. The germline CDR1 and CDR2 sequences are SGHTA and FQGNSA. The CDR3 is 14 amino acids. The ends were cut back, 3 bases at V and 3 bases at J, with 9 bases in the middle. CDR3 nucleotide sequence: TGTGCCAGCAGCTTTGTAGCGGACTACAATGAGCAGTTCTTC. Encoded protein: CASSFVADYNEQFF.

The chain combines TRBV19 with TRBJ2-1; unclear D gene. Germline V gene lookup returns CDR1 LNHDA and CDR2 SQIVND (reference sequence). CDR3 length: 14 amino acids. Trimming cost V 5 bases and J 3 bases, with 11 bases left between them. CDR3 protein: CASSFRGGYNEQFF. CDR3 bases: TGTGCCAGTAGTTTTCGAGGCGGCTACAATGAGCAGTTCTTC.

V usage is TRBV30 and J usage is TRBJ1-6; TRBD1 is a possible D gene (5 bases). Trimming took off 2 bases at V and 5 bases at J, with 10 bases between the two ends. The CDR3 spans 14 residues. CDR1 GTSNPN and CDR2 SVGIG come from the germline V gene (reference sequence). The CDR3 DNA reads TGTGCCTGGAGTATGGGGGGGAATAATTCACCCCTCCACTTT. Amino acid sequence: CAWSMGGNNSPLHF.

Here the CDR3 reads CASRRQSGYTF. For the CDR3, the DNA is TGTGCCAGCAGACGACAGTCTGGCTACACCTTC. The chain is built from TRBV13 and TRBJ1-2; the D gene is possibly TRBD1 (5 bases). Germline loops: CDR1 PRHDT, CDR2 FYEKMQ (reference sequence). There are 11 residues in the CDR3. V dropped 6 bases and J dropped 7 bases, with 9 bases sitting between them. Supplemented by reference TRBV13 and TRBJ1-2, the full variable domain reads AAGVIQSPRHLIKEKRETATLKCYPIPRHDTVYWYQQGPGQDPQFLISFYEKMQSDKGSIPDRFSAQQFSDYHSELNMSSLELGDSALYFCASRRQSGYTFGSGTRLTVV.